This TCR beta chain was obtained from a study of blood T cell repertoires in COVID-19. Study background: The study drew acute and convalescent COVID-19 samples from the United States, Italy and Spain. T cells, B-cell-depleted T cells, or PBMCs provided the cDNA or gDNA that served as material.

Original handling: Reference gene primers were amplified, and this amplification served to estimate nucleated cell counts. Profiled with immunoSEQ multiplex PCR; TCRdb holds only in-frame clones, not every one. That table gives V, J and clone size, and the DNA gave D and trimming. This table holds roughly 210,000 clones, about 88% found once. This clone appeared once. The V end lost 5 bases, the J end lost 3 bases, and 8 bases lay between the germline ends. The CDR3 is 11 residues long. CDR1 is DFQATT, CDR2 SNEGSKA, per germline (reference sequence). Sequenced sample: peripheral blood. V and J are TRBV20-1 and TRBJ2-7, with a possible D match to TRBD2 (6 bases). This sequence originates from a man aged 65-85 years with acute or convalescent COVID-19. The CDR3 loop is CSAGGNYEQYF. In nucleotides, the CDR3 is TGCAGTGCTGGCGGGAACTACGAGCAGTACTTC.